The 20 T cell receptor beta chains listed next were all sequenced from one sample in a study of preoperative IRX-2 immunotherapy in early breast cancer. This sample's treatment: preoperative locoregional IRX-2 cytokine immunotherapy. Produced via immunoSEQ multiplex PCR; TCRdb's table is partial and in-frame only. The data show some 30,000 clones, roughly 89% seen once. This sample was taken from a patient treated with IRX-2 immunotherapy. These receptors were obtained from a human donor with breast cancer.

The rearrangement links TRBV6-5 to TRBJ1-2, with D possibly matching TRBD1 (5 bases). Germline CDR1 is MNHEY and CDR2 is SVGAGI. V gave up 6 bases and J gave up 3 bases, with 11 bases separating them. The CDR3 has 13 amino acids. For the CDR3, the DNA is TGTGCCAGCAGACCCGACAGAGACTATGGCTACACCTTC. Translating it yields CASRPDRDYGYTF.

This clone has only a few counts. The chain recombines TRBV19 with TRBJ1-5; 7 bases align to TRBD1. Germline CDR1 LNHDA, CDR2 SQIVND (reference sequence). CDR3 length equals 18 residues. The V and J ends lost 6 bases and 5 bases, in that order; junction bases with no gene match: 19. This CDR3 reads CASRMTGIKSTAHQPQHF. DNA for the CDR3: TGTGCCAGTAGGATGACAGGGATCAAGTCGACCGCACATCAGCCCCAGCATTTT.

This clone was found a few times. The chain combines TRBV13 with TRBJ2-2; D gene ambiguous. The CDR3 is 12 residues long. Germline CDR1 is PRHDT and CDR2 is FYEKMQ (reference sequence). V was cut by 4 bases and J by 3 bases, with 3 bases left in between. The CDR3 loop reads CASSSYTGELFF. The CDR3 DNA reads TGTGCCAGCAGCTCATACACCGGGGAGCTGTTTTTT.

By share of the sample, this clone is large. The chain combines TRBV18 with TRBJ2-1, with 8 bases aligning to TRBD1. The CDR3 loop spans 14 amino acids. The germline V gene has CDR1 KGHSH and CDR2 LQKENI. The junction had 2 bases not matched to a gene; V was cut back by 3 bases and J by 4 bases. Here the CDR3 reads CASSPQGAYNEQFF. CDR3 DNA: TGTGCCAGCTCACCCCAGGGGGCATACAATGAGCAGTTCTTC.

V is TRBV13 and J is TRBJ2-3; weak D call: TRBD2 (6 bases). The CDR3 runs to 13 residues. Germline CDR1 reads PRHDT; CDR2 reads FYEKMQ (reference sequence). The V end was cut by 4 bases, the J end by 4 bases, with 9 bases between. Written as DNA, the CDR3 is TGTGCCAGCAGCTCGTGGGGGGCAGATACGCAGTATTTT. This encodes CASSSWGADTQYF.

The gene calls are TRBV5-1 and TRBJ1-1; D remains ambiguous. The length of the CDR3 is 13 residues. CDR1 and CDR2 (germline): SGHRS, YFSETQ. Trimming took 6 bases from V and 11 from J, leaving 20 bases between them. The DNA of the CDR3 is TGCGCCAGCACGGCAGAGGATAAGTTAGCGGCTTTCTTT. The encoded protein is CASTAEDKLAAFF.

The chain recombines TRBV6-1 with TRBJ1-2; D remains unclear. The CDR3 loop spans 15 amino acids. Germline V gene data show CDR1 as MNHNS and CDR2 as SASEGT. V was cut by 1 base and J by 3 bases, with 12 bases left in between. CDR3 amino acids: CASSEGIRRYYGYTF. CDR3 sequence (DNA): TGTGCCAGCAGTGAAGGTATCCGGAGATACTATGGCTACACCTTC.

The chain is built from TRBV2 and TRBJ1-4; 10 bases line up with TRBD1. Germline lookup yields CDR1 SNHLY and CDR2 FYNNEI. Trimming removed 6 bases from V and 8 bases from J; junction bases left unmatched: 9. The CDR3 runs 15 residues. The CDR3 loop reads CASRDGGQGNEKLFF. The CDR3 DNA sequence: TGTGCCAGCAGGGACGGGGGACAGGGGAACGAAAAACTGTTTTTT.

V usage is TRBV7-6 and J usage is TRBJ1-3; no clear D gene. CDR3 length: 16 amino acids. V was pared by 5 bases and J by 0 bases, with 14 bases between. The V gene's germline CDR1 is SGHVS and CDR2 FNYEAQ. In DNA, the CDR3 is TGTGCCAGCAGCCCGGAGGCGGCGATCTCTGGAAACACCATATATTTT. Its protein is CASSPEAAISGNTIYF.

The rearrangement links TRBV9 to TRBJ1-2, with a possible D match to TRBD1 (6 bases). The CDR3 spans 16 residues. Germline lookup yields CDR1 SGDLS and CDR2 YYNGEE. The V end was cut by 1 base, the J end by 5 bases, with 18 bases between. This chain's CDR3 is CASSVRGTGTFYGYTF. The CDR3 DNA is TGTGCCAGCAGCGTAAGGGGGACGGGGACATTTTATGGCTACACCTTC.

V gene TRBV15 combines with J gene TRBJ2-2; 8 bases align to TRBD1. V lost 6 bases to trimming and J lost 7 bases; unmatched junction nucleotides: 10. From germline, CDR1 is LNHNV and CDR2 YYDKDF (reference sequence). The CDR3 spans 15 residues. The CDR3 DNA reads TGTGCCACCAGAGAACCGGGACAGGATGTCGGGGAGCTGTTTTTT. Its protein is CATREPGQDVGELFF.

The CDR3 DNA follows: TGTGCCAGCTCACCGCGACAGGGGAATCGGCTAAGCTCTGGAAACACCATATATTTT. As protein: CASSPRQGNRLSSGNTIYF. The V call is TRBV18, the J call TRBJ1-3; TRBD1 agrees at 8 bases. Germline assignment: CDR1 KGHSH and CDR2 LQKENI. V was pared by 3 bases and J by 0 bases, with 13 bases of the junction left unmatched. The CDR3 loop spans 19 amino acids. The full variable domain, with the rest looked up from reference TRBV18 and TRBJ1-3, is NAGVMQNPRHLVRRRGQEARLRCSPMKGHSHVYWYRQLPEEGLKFMVYLQKENIIDESGMPKERFSAEFPKEGPSILRIQQVVRGDSAAYFCASSPRQGNRLSSGNTIYFGEGSWLTVV.

The rearrangement uses TRBV19 and TRBJ2-3; the D is unclear. Germline values: CDR1 LNHDA, CDR2 SQIVND (reference sequence). CDR3 length equals 16 residues. The V gene lost 6 bases and the J gene lost 2 bases, with 18 bases spanning the gap. CDR3 region: CASRVGSGLTTDTQYF. The CDR3 DNA sequence: TGTGCCAGTAGAGTCGGATCCGGCTTAACCACAGATACGCAGTATTTT.

The chain has TRBV9 and TRBJ2-2; no definite D call. The CDR3 runs 14 residues. Germline assignment: CDR1 SGDLS and CDR2 YYNGEE. V was cut by 0 bases and J by 6 bases, with 9 bases left in between. CDR3 sequence (DNA): TGTGCCAGCAGCGTAGCTCCGGATTCCGGGGAGCTGTTTTTT. Amino acid sequence: CASSVAPDSGELFF.

V usage is TRBV4-1 and J usage is TRBJ2-5; 12 positions agree with TRBD2. This CDR3 has 19 residues. The trim removed 1 base at V and 2 bases at J, leaving 11 bases unmatched. The germline CDR1 and CDR2 sequences are MGHRA and YSYEKL. The CDR3 is CASSQVLTSGLAGQETQYF. DNA for the CDR3: TGCGCCAGCAGCCAAGTTCTGACCTCCGGACTAGCGGGACAAGAGACCCAGTACTTC.

This chain joins TRBV6-5 and TRBJ1-5; no reliable D call. The CDR3 contains 14 residues. V was cut by 5 bases and J by 3 bases, with 11 bases left in between. Germline V gene lookup returns CDR1 MNHEY and CDR2 SVGAGI. The CDR3 sequence: CASSTSQLNQPQHF. The CDR3 DNA follows: TGTGCCAGCAGTACCTCCCAACTCAATCAGCCCCAGCATTTT.

This chain connects TRBV30 to TRBJ1-4; D may be TRBD1 (5 bases). The CDR3 runs 14 residues. Germline-derived CDR1 and CDR2 are GTSNPN and SVGIG (reference sequence). V lost 5 bases and J lost 3, with 13 bases in between. CDR3 region: CAWQAGGSNEKLFF. The DNA of the CDR3 is TGTGCCTGGCAGGCGGGGGGGTCTAATGAAAAACTGTTTTTT.

The rearrangement links TRBV21-1 to TRBJ2-5; the table's D call of TRBD1 was not tested on the DNA. TRBV21-1 is flagged as a pseudogene. This CDR3 has 16 residues. The CDR3: CASSKADRARQGTQYF. The CDR3 DNA follows: TGTGCCAGCAGCAAAGCTGACAGGGCCCGCCAGGGGACCCAGTACTTC.

The chain has TRBV5-6 and TRBJ2-7, with D tentatively TRBD1 (6 bases). CDR3 length: 14 residues. V lost 1 base and J lost 3, with 11 bases in between. The germline V gene has CDR1 SGHDT and CDR2 YYEEEE. DNA of the CDR3: TGTGCCAGCAGCTTGACAGGGAATATCTACGAGCAGTACTTC. Protein: CASSLTGNIYEQYF.

V usage is TRBV19 and J usage is TRBJ1-1; weak D call: TRBD1 (6 bases). Germline CDR1 is LNHDA and CDR2 is SQIVND (reference sequence). The CDR3 contains 16 residues. Trimming cost V 5 bases and J 0 bases, with 16 bases left between them. The CDR3 region is CASSEETGSMNTEAFF. The CDR3 DNA sequence: TGTGCCAGTAGTGAAGAGACAGGCAGTATGAACACTGAAGCTTTCTTT.